This T cell receptor (beta chain) came from a study of response to subunit inactivated influenza vaccine. TCRdb processed the RT-PCR reads anew with MiXCR; each CDR3 protein has one entry. The data show hundreds of thousands of distinct CDR3 sequences, with roughly 15% seen just once and around 7.6% held by the top ten. Regarding the study as a whole: New T cells are recruited in small numbers by each seasonal influenza vaccination, according to the authors' suggestion.

Notes on this clonotype: What it recognizes is unknown.

CDR1 is SGHKS, CDR2 YYEKEE, per germline (reference sequence). Trimming took off 0 bases at V and 10 bases at J, with 15 bases between the two ends. This CDR3 comprises 14 residues. The specimen comprised PBMCs from blood, sampled around 14 days before vaccination. The rearrangement uses TRBV5-5 and TRBJ2-3; the D gene is possibly TRBD1 (6 bases). This clonotype was sampled from a man aged 50-59 years who received an inactivated influenza vaccine. CDR3 DNA: TGTGCCAGCAGCTTGGGAACAGGGACCGATCCGCAGTATTTT. Translated: CASSLGTGTDPQYF.